The 19 T cell receptor beta chains listed next were all sequenced from one sample in a study of shared clonotypes between healthy human individuals. Clones were sequenced by immunoSEQ multiplex PCR, and TCRdb holds only the in-frame ones, with some missing. The table records about 980,000 clones, approximately 76% of them present only once. Sequencing was carried out using memory CD4+ T cells sorted from blood. Subset noted: CD45RA-negative fraction. These receptors were taken from a man aged 18-30 years in good health.

This clone was counted at least ten times. In DNA, the CDR3 is TGTGCCAGCAGAAATTCGTTATGGGACAGGGTAGTCTACGAGCAGTACTTC. This codes for CASRNSLWDRVVYEQYF. The chain recombines TRBV28 with TRBJ2-7, with TRBD1 matching 9 bases. The CDR3 extends over 17 amino acids. In germline, CDR1 is MDHEN, CDR2 SYDVKM. Unmatched junction bases numbered 15, after V lost 6 bases and J lost 3 bases. Full variable domain (outside the CDR3, taken from reference TRBV28 and TRBJ2-7): DVKVTQSSRYLVKRTGEKVFLECVQDMDHENMFWYRQDPGLGLRLIYFSYDVKMKEKGDIPEGYSVSREKKERFSLILESASTNQTSMYLCASRNSLWDRVVYEQYFGPGTRLTVT.

As concerns this clone: A much bigger clone sits one base away, suggesting this may be a read error. The sample has other DNA sequences that encode this CDR3 too. The V gene is TRBV5-1, the J gene TRBJ1-1; D gene ambiguous. V lost 0 bases and J lost 2, with 2 bases in between. The germline gives CDR1 SGHRS, CDR2 YFSETQ. There are 12 residues in the CDR3. In nucleotides, the CDR3 is TGCGCCAGCAGCTTGGACAACACTGAAGCTTTCTTT. Protein product: CASSLDNTEAFF.

There are a few counts of this clone. Distinct nucleotide sequences in the sample also encode this CDR3. The rearrangement joins TRBV6-5 to TRBJ1-2; the D is unclear. Germline values: CDR1 MNHEY, CDR2 SVGAGI. V was shortened by 0 bases and J by 5 bases, with 4 bases between the two germline ends. The CDR3 totals 12 residues. The CDR3 reads CASSYSGYGYTF. CDR3 nucleotides: TGTGCCAGCAGTTACTCCGGTTATGGCTACACCTTC.

This rearrangement joins TRBV7-2 to TRBJ2-3; D unresolved. The length of the CDR3 is 14 residues. Trimming took off 2 bases at V and 5 bases at J, with 11 bases between the two ends. CDR1 is SGHTA, CDR2 FQGNSA, per germline. In nucleotides, the CDR3 is TGTGCCAGCAGCTTACTACCACCGTTAGATACGCAGTATTTT. It encodes CASSLLPPLDTQYF. Variable domain in full (rest from reference TRBV7-2 and TRBJ2-3): GAGVSQSPSNKVTEKGKDVELRCDPISGHTALYWYRQSLGQGLEFLIYFQGNSAPDKSGLPSDRFSAERTGGSVSTLTIQRTQQEDSAVYLCASSLLPPLDTQYFGPGTRLTVL.

This clone was seen only once. This chain joins TRBV6-1 and TRBJ2-7; D is unclear. The CDR3 runs 12 residues. V was cut by 2 bases and J by 4 bases, with 6 bases left in between. Germline assignment: CDR1 MNHNS and CDR2 SASEGT. The CDR3: CASSEMTYEQYF. As DNA, the CDR3 is TGTGCCAGCAGTGAAATGACGTACGAGCAGTACTTC.

The V and J genes are TRBV6-6 and TRBJ1-1; D gene ambiguous. The ends were cut back, 4 bases at V and 11 bases at J, with 17 bases in the middle. From germline, CDR1 is MNHNY and CDR2 SVGAGI (reference sequence). This CDR3 spans 13 amino acids. Here the CDR3 DNA reads TGTGCCAGCAGTTCCCCGGGTTGGTCGAGGGCTTTCTTT. Protein sequence: CASSSPGWSRAFF.

CDR3 nucleotides: TGTGCCAGCAGCCTTACAGGCGCGGGAAACACCATATATTTT. Translated: CASSLTGAGNTIYF. V and J are TRBV13 and TRBJ1-3; weak D call: TRBD1 (5 bases). V lost 5 bases and J lost 4, with 12 bases in between. CDR1 and CDR2 (germline): PRHDT, FYEKMQ (reference sequence). The CDR3 spans 14 residues.

J is TRBJ2-7 and V is TRBV6-6; a weak D match, TRBD1 (5 bases). Trimming took 8 bases from V and 2 from J, leaving 19 bases between them. The CDR3 covers 15 residues. CDR1 is MNHNY, CDR2 SVGAGI, per germline (reference sequence). CDR3 DNA sequence: TGTGCCAGCGGCGACTCCCCAGGGCGAACCTACGAGCAGTACTTC. This sequence encodes CASGDSPGRTYEQYF.

J is TRBJ2-7 and V is TRBV11-3, with TRBD2 matching over 10 bases. With V trimmed by 5 bases and J by 3 bases, 7 bases remained unmatched. CDR1 and CDR2 (germline): SGHNT, YENEEA. This CDR3 is 15 amino acids long. CDR3 bases: TGTGCCAGCAGCCCAGGGGCTAGCGGGAGCTACGAGCAGTACTTC. This translates into CASSPGASGSYEQYF. The complete variable domain, with remaining parts taken from reference TRBV11-3 and TRBJ2-7, reads EAGVVQSPRYKIIEKKQPVAFWCNPISGHNTLYWYLQNLGQGPELLIRYENEEAVDDSQLPKDRFSAERLKGVDSTLKIQPAELGDSAVYLCASSPGASGSYEQYFGPGTRLTVT.

This clone occurred a few times. This chain links TRBV19 with TRBJ1-3; D not resolved. V lost 7 bases to trimming and J lost 0 bases, with 7 bases between them. CDR3 length equals 13 residues. The germline gives CDR1 LNHDA, CDR2 SQIVND (reference sequence). The CDR3 reads CASTMRSGNTIYF. The CDR3 bases are TGTGCCAGTACGATGCGCTCTGGAAACACCATATATTTT.

This chain joins TRBV28 and TRBJ1-2, with D possibly being TRBD1 (5 bases). CDR3 length equals 14 residues. V lost 5 bases and J 0 bases, leaving 10 bases between the germline ends. CDR1 MDHEN and CDR2 SYDVKM come from the germline V gene. The CDR3 DNA reads as TGTGCCAGCAGTACGGGACGGCCTAACTATGGCTACACCTTC. Its protein is CASSTGRPNYGYTF.

CDR3 amino acids: CASKRNTGELFF. CDR3 DNA: TGTGCCAGCAAGCGGAACACCGGGGAGCTGTTTTTT. This rearrangement joins TRBV6-5 to TRBJ2-2, with D unresolved. The CDR3 consists of 12 residues. The germline gives CDR1 MNHEY, CDR2 SVGAGI. V gave up 7 bases and J gave up 1 base, with 4 bases separating them.

The chain combines TRBV4-1 with TRBJ2-7; 9 bases align to TRBD2. The CDR3 length is 17 residues. CDR1 and CDR2 (germline): MGHRA, YSYEKL. V lost 4 bases, J lost 5 bases, and 15 bases stayed unmatched. CDR3 bases: TGCGCCAGCAGCCGAGCGGGACTAGCCAATCTTGGGGACGAGCAGTACTTC. As protein: CASSRAGLANLGDEQYF.

In this sample, this clone turned up a few times. V gene TRBV4-3 combines with J gene TRBJ1-5; the D is unclear. Germline CDR1 and CDR2: LGHNA and YSLEER. V gave up 0 bases and J gave up 6 bases, with 6 bases separating them. This CDR3 comprises 13 residues. The CDR3 loop reads CASSQDDGQPQHF. CDR3 nucleotides: TGCGCCAGCAGCCAAGATGACGGTCAGCCCCAGCATTTT.

This clone turned up a few times. The genes are TRBV30 and TRBJ1-4, with D perhaps TRBD1 (5 bases). Trimming cost V 3 bases and J 9 bases, with 14 bases left between them. The CDR3 is made up of 13 amino acids. Germline CDR1 and CDR2: GTSNPN and SVGIG (reference sequence). CDR3: CAWRTGGMKKLFF. CDR3 sequence (DNA): TGTGCCTGGAGGACCGGGGGAATGAAAAAACTGTTTTTT.

This clone showed up many times. The chain joins TRBV15 to TRBJ2-5; D may correspond to TRBD1 or TRBD2 (5 bases each). Per germline, CDR1 LNHNV and CDR2 YYDKDF (reference sequence). V was cut by 5 bases and J by 1 base, with 14 bases left in between. The CDR3 loop spans 15 amino acids. The CDR3 DNA reads TGTGCCACCAGCTCCCTTGGGGGTCCCCAAGAGACCCAGTACTTC. This sequence encodes CATSSLGGPQETQYF.

The chain carries TRBV7-8 and TRBJ2-1; 10 nucleotides agree with TRBD1. V gave up 6 bases and J gave up 8 bases; unmatched junction bases: 19. Germline V gene sequence: CDR1 SGHVS, CDR2 FQNEAQ. CDR3 length: 18 residues. As DNA, the CDR3 is TGTGCCAGCAGTCCGACGCCTGCGACAGGGGGCAATCGCGATGAGCAGTTCTTC. The encoded protein is CASSPTPATGGNRDEQFF.

The table lists this clone with a few counts. The chain joins TRBV14 to TRBJ1-4; unclear D gene. The CDR3 has 13 amino acids. Deletions cut 1 base from V and 7 bases from J, with 7 bases between. CDR1 is SGHDN and CDR2 is FVKESK in the germline V gene. The CDR3 loop reads CASSQVLSEKLFF. The DNA of the CDR3 is TGTGCCAGCAGCCAAGTCTTGAGTGAAAAACTGTTTTTT.

CDR3 sequence reads: CASSLSSGTGGRTRWSPLHF. The CDR3 bases are TGTGCCAGCAGTTTATCGTCCGGGACAGGGGGCCGTACTCGTTGGTCACCCCTCCACTTT. The V gene is TRBV27, the J gene TRBJ1-6; TRBD1 aligns across 12 bases. The CDR3 is made up of 20 amino acids. V shed 0 bases, J shed 10 bases, and the junction held 16 bases outside the gene matches. CDR1 MNHEY and CDR2 SMNVEV come from the germline V gene (reference sequence).